This T cell receptor beta chain is drawn from a study of cytomegalovirus exposure and HLA in healthy donors. This clone was detected once. V was pared by 7 bases and J by 0 bases, with 9 bases of the junction left unmatched. CDR3 length: 17 residues. Germline V gene data show CDR1 as MNHEY and CDR2 as SMNVEV (reference sequence). The PCR contained 60 Vbeta and 13 Jbeta primers. Per the study methods: Unique TCR beta chains totaled about 73 million in a later count, with around 12 million of them shared. The protocol was immunoSEQ multiplex PCR, while the TCRdb copy is restricted to in-frame clones and leaves out a portion. V and J calls and clone size follow that table, whereas D and trimming were derived from the DNA. This sample has over 110,000 clones, with 70% to 80% found just once.

The receptor comes from a female donor in good health and CMV-seronegative. The V call is TRBV27, the J call TRBJ1-6; 7 bases map to TRBD1. The sequencing sample was made of PBMCs. The CDR3 protein is CASTLRGGSSYNSPLHF. The CDR3 nucleotides are TGTGCCAGCACCTTGAGAGGGGGCAGCTCCTATAATTCACCCCTCCACTTT.